A single sample gave rise to the 12 T cell receptor beta chains below, sequenced in a study of blood T cell repertoires in COVID-19. Assay used: immunoSEQ multiplex PCR; TCRdb lists only in-frame clones, some missing. The sample carries around 400,000 clones, over 75% recorded once. Sample: peripheral blood. All receptors derive from a woman aged 55 to 70 with COVID-19, enrolled during active disease.

The chain has TRBV11-2 and TRBJ2-5, with D maybe TRBD2 (5 bases). V gave up 5 bases and J gave up 4 bases, with 14 bases separating them. CDR1 SGHAT and CDR2 FQNNGV come from the germline V gene. The CDR3 spans 14 residues. As DNA, the CDR3 is TGTGCCAGCAGCGACACCCGGGGTTCAGAGACCCAGTACTTC. Its translation: CASSDTRGSETQYF.

This chain uses TRBV6-5 with TRBJ1-4; unclear D gene. CDR3 length: 12 residues. The V end was cut by 11 bases, the J end by 8 bases, with 15 bases between. Germline CDR1 and CDR2: MNHEY and SVGAGI. The CDR3 loop is CAARGGKEKLFF. The CDR3 DNA is TGTGCCGCCCGCGGAGGGAAAGAAAAACTGTTTTTT.

The gene calls are TRBV5-4 and TRBJ2-1; D possibly corresponds to TRBD1 (5 bases). Germline lookup yields CDR1 SGHNT and CDR2 YYREEE (reference sequence). The CDR3 is made up of 15 amino acids. V was trimmed by 0 bases and J by 1 base, leaving 8 bases between them. In DNA form, the CDR3 reads TGTGCCAGCAGCTTGGCCAGGGTTTCCTACAATGAGCAGTTCTTC. It yields the protein CASSLARVSYNEQFF.

CDR3 sequence (DNA): TGTGCCTGGATTCCACAGGGGGCTTATGGCTACACCTTC. Translation: CAWIPQGAYGYTF. V and J are TRBV30 and TRBJ1-2; 9 nucleotides agree with TRBD1. Germline V gene data show CDR1 as GTSNPN and CDR2 as SVGIG (reference sequence). The CDR3 spans 13 residues. The ends lost 4 bases at V and 5 bases at J; junction bases unmatched: 5.

The genes are TRBV5-4 and TRBJ2-7; 7 bases fit TRBD1. Germline CDR1 is SGHNT and CDR2 is YYREEE (reference sequence). CDR3 length equals 12 residues. After removal of 4 bases from V and 2 bases from J, the junction contained 0 bases not matched to a gene. In DNA form, the CDR3 reads TGTGCCAGCAGCGGGACAGCCTACGAGCAGTACTTC. Protein: CASSGTAYEQYF.

V and J are TRBV19 and TRBJ2-2; TRBD1 is a possible D gene (6 bases). Trimming left V 6 bases short and J 4 bases short, with 12 bases between. Germline V lookup: CDR1 LNHDA, CDR2 SQIVND (reference sequence). The CDR3 has 14 amino acids. The CDR3 sequence: CASSRGQFTGELFF. The CDR3 DNA sequence: TGTGCCAGTAGCCGCGGACAGTTCACCGGGGAGCTGTTTTTT.

This sequence joins TRBV3-1 (or the pseudogene TRBV3-2) and TRBJ2-3, with D possibly being TRBD2 (5 bases). V was shortened by 4 bases and J by 3 bases, with 14 bases between the two germline ends. Germline V CDR1 and CDR2: LGHDT, YNNKEL (reference sequence). The CDR3 has 15 residues. The CDR3 spells CASSLRGVRTDTQYF. The CDR3 DNA follows: TGTGCCAGCAGCCTTCGGGGAGTAAGGACAGATACGCAGTATTTT.

J is TRBJ1-4 and V is TRBV7-9; 7 bases map to TRBD1. V was pared by 6 bases and J by 2 bases, with 9 bases of the junction left unmatched. CDR1 and CDR2 (germline): SEHNR, FQNEAQ (reference sequence). The CDR3 is made up of 16 amino acids. CDR3 loop: CASSTIETGTNEKLFF. In DNA, the CDR3 is TGTGCCAGCAGTACAATAGAGACAGGGACTAATGAAAAACTGTTTTTT.

The rearrangement joins TRBV6-1 to TRBJ2-7; tentatively, D is TRBD1 (5 bases). CDR1 is MNHNS, CDR2 SASEGT, per germline. Trimming took 0 bases from V and 4 from J, leaving 13 bases between them. This CDR3 has 15 amino acids. This CDR3 is CASSEAPRARYEQYF. The CDR3 nucleotides read TGTGCCAGCAGTGAAGCGCCCAGGGCGCGATACGAGCAGTACTTC.

Worth noting for this clone: This may stem from a read error, because a much larger clone lies one nucleotide away. The chain combines TRBV11-3 with TRBJ2-5; no firm D call. Between the trimmed V and J ends, which lost 4 bases and 5 bases, there was a span of 5 bases. The CDR3 length is 11 residues. The germline CDR1 and CDR2 sequences are SGHNT and YENEEA. CDR3 sequence: CASSSGETQYF. CDR3 in DNA: TGTGCCAGCAGCTCCGGGGAGACCCAGTACTTC.

The chain employs TRBV5-1 and TRBJ2-1, with TRBD2 matching over 12 bases. This CDR3 is built from 15 residues. V shed 5 bases and J 6 bases; nucleotides not matched to a gene: 6. The germline V gene encodes CDR1 SGHRS and CDR2 YFSETQ. The CDR3 DNA sequence: TGCGCCAGCAGACCGACTAGCGGGGGACTCAATGAGCAGTTCTTC. It yields the protein CASRPTSGGLNEQFF.

The chain has TRBV3-1 (or the pseudogene TRBV3-2) and TRBJ2-3; 9 bases agree with TRBD2. The CDR3 extends over 19 amino acids. CDR1 is LGHDT and CDR2 is YNNKEL in the germline V gene (reference sequence). V was pared by 0 bases and J by 4 bases, with 14 bases of the junction left unmatched. The CDR3 DNA sequence: TGTGCCAGCAGCCAAGAGGTAACCCAGCTGGGACTAGCCCCAGATACGCAGTATTTT. It yields the protein CASSQEVTQLGLAPDTQYF.